The T cell receptor beta chain described here comes from a study of T-cell reconstitution after alpha-beta-depleted transplantation in children. The CDR3 extends over 16 amino acids. Germline V gene data show CDR1 as KGHSH and CDR2 as LQKENI. Unmatched junction bases numbered 16, after V lost 3 bases and J lost 10 bases. Findings and limits, study-wide: Most T-cell counts and diversity one year after the transplant came from T cells that were newly produced. Reportedly, only several hundred clones from non-depleted graft cells drove alpha-beta T-cell counts at about two months.

Unique molecular identifiers were incorporated when the TCRbeta library was constructed. TCRdb itself ran the PCR reads through MiXCR, one entry per CDR3 protein. The data contain under 400,000 distinct CDR3 sequences, 20% to 30% of them singletons. Turning to this clonotype: Its antigen is as yet unknown.

This chain uses TRBV18 with TRBJ1-2; 8 positions agree with TRBD1. The sequence was obtained from a male patient between 10 and 17 years old who had a stem cell transplant for acute lymphoblastic leukemia, so the T cells may come from the graft donor. Sequences were derived from PBMCs, mostly from graft donor cells, sampled 180 days after TCRalphabeta/CD19-depleted stem cell transplant. The CDR3 loop reads CASSPAHRQGLYDYTF. CDR3 DNA sequence: TGTGCCAGCTCACCCGCACACCGACAGGGGTTATACGACTACACCTTC.